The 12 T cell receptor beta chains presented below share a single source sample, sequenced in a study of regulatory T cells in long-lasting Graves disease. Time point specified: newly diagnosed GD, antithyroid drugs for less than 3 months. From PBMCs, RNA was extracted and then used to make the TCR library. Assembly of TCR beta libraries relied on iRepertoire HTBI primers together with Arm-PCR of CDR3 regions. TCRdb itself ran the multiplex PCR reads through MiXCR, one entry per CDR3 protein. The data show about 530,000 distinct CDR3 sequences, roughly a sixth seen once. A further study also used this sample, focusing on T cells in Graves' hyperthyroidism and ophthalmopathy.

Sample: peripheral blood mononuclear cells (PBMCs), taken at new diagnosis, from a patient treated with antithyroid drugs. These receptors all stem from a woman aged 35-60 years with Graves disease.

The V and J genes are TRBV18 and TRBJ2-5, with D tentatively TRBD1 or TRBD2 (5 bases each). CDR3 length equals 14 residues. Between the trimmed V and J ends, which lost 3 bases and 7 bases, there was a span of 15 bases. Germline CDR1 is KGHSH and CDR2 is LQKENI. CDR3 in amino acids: CASSPGTTEGTQYF. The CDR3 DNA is TGTGCCAGCTCACCCGGGACGACGGAAGGGACCCAGTACTTC.

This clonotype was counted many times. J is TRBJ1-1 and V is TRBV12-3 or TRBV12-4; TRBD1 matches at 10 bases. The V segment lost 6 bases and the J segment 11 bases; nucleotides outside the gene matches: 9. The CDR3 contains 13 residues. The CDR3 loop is CASRGQGLLNAFF. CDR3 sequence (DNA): TGTGCCAGCAGGGGACAGGGGCTGCTGAACGCTTTCTTT.

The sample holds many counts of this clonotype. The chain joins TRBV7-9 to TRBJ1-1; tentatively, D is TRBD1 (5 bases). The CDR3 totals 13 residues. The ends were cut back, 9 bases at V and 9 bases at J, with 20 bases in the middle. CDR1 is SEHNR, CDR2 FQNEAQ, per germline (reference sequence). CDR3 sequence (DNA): TGTGCCAGTAACACCCCAGGGAAGGAGAAAGCTTTCTTT. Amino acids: CASNTPGKEKAFF.

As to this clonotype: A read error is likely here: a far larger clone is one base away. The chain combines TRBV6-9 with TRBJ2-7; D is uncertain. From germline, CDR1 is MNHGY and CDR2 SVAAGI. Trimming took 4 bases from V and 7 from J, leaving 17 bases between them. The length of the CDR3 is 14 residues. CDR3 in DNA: TGTGCCAGCAGTTCTCGTAGCTCCTACAATGAGCAGTACTTC. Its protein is CASSSRSSYNEQYF.

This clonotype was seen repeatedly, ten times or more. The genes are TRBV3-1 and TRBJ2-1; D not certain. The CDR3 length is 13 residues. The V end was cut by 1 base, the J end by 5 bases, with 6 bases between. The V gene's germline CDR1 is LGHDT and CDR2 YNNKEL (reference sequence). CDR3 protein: CASSQVYHNEQFF. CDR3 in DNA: TGTGCCAGCAGCCAAGTCTACCACAATGAGCAGTTCTTC.

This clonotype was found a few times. The DNA for the CDR3 is TGTGCCAGCAGCCTTTCAGGGTTCTGGCAGCCCCAGCATTTT. Residues: CASSLSGFWQPQHF. The chain carries TRBV12-3 or TRBV12-4 and TRBJ1-5, with D perhaps matching TRBD1 (5 bases). Trimming pared 6 bases from V and 7 bases from J, leaving 16 bases between. The CDR3 has 14 residues.

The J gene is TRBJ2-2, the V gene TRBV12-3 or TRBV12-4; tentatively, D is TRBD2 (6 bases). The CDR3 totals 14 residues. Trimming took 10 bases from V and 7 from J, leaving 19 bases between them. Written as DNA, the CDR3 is TGTGCCACCGGGGGTAGAGAGAGCATCGGGGAGCTGTTTTTT. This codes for CATGGRESIGELFF.

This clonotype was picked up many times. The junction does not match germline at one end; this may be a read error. The CDR3 DNA reads TGTGCCAGCAGCAGAACAGGGGGCGCGAACACTGAAGCTTTCTTT. It is translated as CASSRTGGANTEAFF. The genes are TRBV5-1 and TRBJ1-1; 9 nucleotides line up with TRBD1. The CDR3 length is 15 residues. Germline assignment: CDR1 SGHRS and CDR2 YFSETQ.

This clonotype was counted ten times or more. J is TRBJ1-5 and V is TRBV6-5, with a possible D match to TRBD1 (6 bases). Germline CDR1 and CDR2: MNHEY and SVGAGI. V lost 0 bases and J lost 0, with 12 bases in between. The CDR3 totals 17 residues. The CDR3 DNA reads TGTGCCAGCAGTTACTCAATACAGGGTTTTAGCAATCAGCCCCAGCATTTT. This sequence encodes CASSYSIQGFSNQPQHF.

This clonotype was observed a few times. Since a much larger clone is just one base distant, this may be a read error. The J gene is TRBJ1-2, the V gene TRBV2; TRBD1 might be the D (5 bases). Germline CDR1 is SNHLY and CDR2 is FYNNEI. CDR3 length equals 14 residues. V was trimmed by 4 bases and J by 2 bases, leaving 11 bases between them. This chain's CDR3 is CASSVETANYGYTF. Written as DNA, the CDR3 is TGTGCCAGCAGTGTCGAGACAGCCAACTATGGCTACACCTTC.

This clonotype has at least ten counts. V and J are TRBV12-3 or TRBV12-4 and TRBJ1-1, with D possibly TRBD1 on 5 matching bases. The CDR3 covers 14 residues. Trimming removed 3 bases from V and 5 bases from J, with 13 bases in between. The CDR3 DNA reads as TGTGCCAGCAGTTTGACTTTTGGGGGGACTGAAGCTTTCTTT. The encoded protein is CASSLTFGGTEAFF.

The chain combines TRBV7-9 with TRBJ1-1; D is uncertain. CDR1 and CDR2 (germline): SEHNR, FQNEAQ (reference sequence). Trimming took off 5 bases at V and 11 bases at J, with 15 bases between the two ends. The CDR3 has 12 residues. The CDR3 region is CASSVGEDRAFF. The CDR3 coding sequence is TGTGCCAGCAGCGTCGGGGAGGACCGGGCTTTCTTT. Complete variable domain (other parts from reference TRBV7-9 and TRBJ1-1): DTGVSQNPRHKITKRGQNVTFRCDPISEHNRLYWYRQTLGQGPEFLTYFQNEAQLEKSRLLSDRFSAERPKGSFSTLEIQRTEQGDSAMYLCASSVGEDRAFFGQGTRLTVV.